This T cell receptor beta chain was identified during a study of shared clonotypes between healthy human individuals. At the level of the study: Each donor's CD4 naive and CD4 memory cells filled three plates apiece, CD8 naive two, and CD8 memory one. General observations from the study: Against clonotypes common to all four donors, non-shared ones had lower generation probabilities. Estimated richness values were generally larger in naive subsets than in memory subsets.

The CDR3 has 15 residues. Germline V gene sequence: CDR1 MNHEY, CDR2 SMNVEV (reference sequence). Between the trimmed V and J ends, which lost 5 bases and 0 bases, there was a span of 13 bases. Only CD45RO-negative cells positively selected for CCR7 counted as naive CD8 cells, so terminally differentiated effector memory CD45RA+ cells were excluded. Donation came from healthy HIV-negative adults that had no recent acute infections or vaccinations. Here immunoSEQ multiplex PCR was the method, and the copy in TCRdb shows in-frame clones only, minus some. This sample has millions of clones, with roughly 94% found just once. This clone appeared a single time. Antigen: not known.

The TCR was taken from a man younger than 35 in good health. The sequenced sample was naive CD8+ T cells sorted from blood. This chain connects TRBV27 to TRBJ1-2; weak D call: TRBD1 (6 bases). The CDR3 DNA follows: TGTGCCAGCAGTACGACGACAGGCGCTAACTATGGCTACACCTTC. Translating gives CASSTTTGANYGYTF.